The clone carrying this T cell receptor beta chain was seen only a few times. Its antigen is undetermined. Trimming took 5 bases from V and 2 from J, leaving 12 bases between them. CDR3 length: 13 amino acids. CDR1 SQVTM and CDR2 ANQGSEA come from the germline V gene. Using RNA template, CDR3s of TCR alpha and beta were amplified with iRepertoire arm-PCR. Input was 100-400 ng of tissue mRNA or PBMC total RNA. TCRdb redid the calling of the multiplex PCR reads with MiXCR, one entry per CDR3 protein. Among about 130,000 distinct CDR3 sequences, roughly 25% were seen once, and the ten largest hold 12% to 15%. This record belongs to a study of glioma-infiltrating T cells. Study observations and caveats: Only very few CDR3 sequences appeared in both tissue and blood.

V gene TRBV29-1 combines with J gene TRBJ1-1, with D hard to call. The source is a human donor with low-grade glioma or glioblastoma, undergoing nonglioma brain surgery, or in good health (not recorded which). Sequencing was carried out using glioma tissue, nonneoplastic brain tissue, or PBMCs (not recorded which). CDR3 in amino acids: CSVFWRANTEAFF. The CDR3 DNA reads as TGCAGCGTTTTTTGGCGGGCAAACACTGAAGCTTTCTTT.